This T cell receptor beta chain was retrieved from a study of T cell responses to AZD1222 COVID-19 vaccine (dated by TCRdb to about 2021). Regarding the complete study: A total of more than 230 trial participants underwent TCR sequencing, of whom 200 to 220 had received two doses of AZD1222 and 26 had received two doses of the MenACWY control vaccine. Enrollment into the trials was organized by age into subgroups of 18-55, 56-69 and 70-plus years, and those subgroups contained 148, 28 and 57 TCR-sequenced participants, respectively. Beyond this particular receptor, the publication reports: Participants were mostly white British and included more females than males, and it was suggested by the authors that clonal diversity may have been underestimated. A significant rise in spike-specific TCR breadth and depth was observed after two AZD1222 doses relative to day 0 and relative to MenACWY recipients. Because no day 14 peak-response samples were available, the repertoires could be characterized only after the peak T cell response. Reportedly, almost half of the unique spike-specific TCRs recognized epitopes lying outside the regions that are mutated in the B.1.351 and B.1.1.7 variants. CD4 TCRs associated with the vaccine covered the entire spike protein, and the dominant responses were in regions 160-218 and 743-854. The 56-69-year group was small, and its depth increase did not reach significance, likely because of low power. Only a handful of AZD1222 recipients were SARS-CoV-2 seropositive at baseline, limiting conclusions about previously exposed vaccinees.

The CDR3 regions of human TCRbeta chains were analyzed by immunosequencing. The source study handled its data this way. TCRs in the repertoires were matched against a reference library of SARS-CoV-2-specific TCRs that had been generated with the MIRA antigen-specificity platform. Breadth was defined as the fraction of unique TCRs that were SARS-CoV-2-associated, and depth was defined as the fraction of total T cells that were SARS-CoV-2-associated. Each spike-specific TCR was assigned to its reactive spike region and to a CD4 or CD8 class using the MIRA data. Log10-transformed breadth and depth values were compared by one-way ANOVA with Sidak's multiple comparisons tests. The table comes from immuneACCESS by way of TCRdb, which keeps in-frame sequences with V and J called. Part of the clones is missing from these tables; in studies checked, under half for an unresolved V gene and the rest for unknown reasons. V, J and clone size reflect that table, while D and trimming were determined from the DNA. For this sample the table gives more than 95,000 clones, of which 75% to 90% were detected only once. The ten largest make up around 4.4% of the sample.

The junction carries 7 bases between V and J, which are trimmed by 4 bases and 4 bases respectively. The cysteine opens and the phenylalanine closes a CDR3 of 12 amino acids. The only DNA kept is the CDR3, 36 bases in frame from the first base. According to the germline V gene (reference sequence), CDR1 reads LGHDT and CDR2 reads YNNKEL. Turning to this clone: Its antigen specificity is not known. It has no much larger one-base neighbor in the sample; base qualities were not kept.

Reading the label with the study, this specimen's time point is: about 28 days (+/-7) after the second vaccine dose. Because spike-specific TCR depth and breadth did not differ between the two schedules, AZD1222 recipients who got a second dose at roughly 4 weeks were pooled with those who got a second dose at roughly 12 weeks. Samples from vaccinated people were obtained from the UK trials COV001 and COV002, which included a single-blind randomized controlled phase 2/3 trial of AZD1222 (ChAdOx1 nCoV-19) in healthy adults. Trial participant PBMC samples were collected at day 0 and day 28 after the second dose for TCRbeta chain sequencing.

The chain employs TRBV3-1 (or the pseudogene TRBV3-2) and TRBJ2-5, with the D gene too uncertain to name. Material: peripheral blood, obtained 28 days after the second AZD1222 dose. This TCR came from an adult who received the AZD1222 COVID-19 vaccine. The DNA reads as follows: TGTGCCAGCAGCCCGACCGCAGAGACCCAGTACTTC. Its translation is CASSPTAETQYF.